Listed below are T cell receptor beta chains from one sample, sequenced in a study of vaccination and CD4 T cells after COVID-19. These TCRs' antigens remain unknown. TCRdb re-called the PCR reads with MiXCR, one entry per CDR3 protein. This table has over 15,000 distinct CDR3 sequences, around 83% appearing once. This sample comprised CD4+ T cells from blood, cultured in vitro, obtained after SARS-CoV-2 vaccination. All receptors come from a human donor who received a COVID-19 vaccine. Both conserved end residues are part of each CDR3. The D gene is left open where the match is weak. Size is stated for part of the rows, as once, few or many counts, or as a class when the clone is expanded.

>TRBJ1-2|-|-|TRBV11-2
TGTGCCAGCAGCCCCGGGACTGAGTCTAAATGGTACACCTTC
CASSPGTESKWYTF
>TRBJ1-1|once|-|TRBV6-1
TGTGCCAGCAGCCGTAACAGGGAGGTACGAGCTTTCTTT
CASSRNREVRAFF
>TRBJ1-2|once|-|TRBV20-1
TGCAGTGTCAGGAGGCCGGCGGGTGGCTACACCTTC
CSVRRPAGGYTF
>TRBJ1-3|-|-|TRBV14
TGTGCCAGCAGCCAAGATAGAAAGGGACCGTTCTCTGGAAACACCATATATTTT
CASSQDRKGPFSGNTIYF
>TRBJ1-2|-|-|TRBV27
TGTGCCAGCAGTTTATATGGGGACTATGGCTACACCTTC
CASSLYGDYGYTF
>TRBJ2-5|few|-|TRBV10-3
TGTGCCATCAGTGACAAGGAGACCCAGTACTTC
CAISDKETQYF
>TRBJ1-1|few|-|TRBV11-2
TGTGCCAGCAGTCTTCATCGGGAAGCTTTCTTT
CASSLHREAFF
>TRBJ1-2|-|-|TRBV6-1
TGTGCCGTCCTCGTGGGGGTCCTGGTTAACTATGGCTACACCTTC
CAVLVGVLVNYGYTF
>TRBJ1-5|-|-|TRBV7-2
TGTGCCAGCAGCTTAATTAGGGGGGCACTTCAGCCCCAGCATTTT
CASSLIRGALQPQHF
>TRBJ1-6|few|TRBD1|TRBV20-1
TGCAGTGCTAGAGACAGCAGGGGGCGAGACGGTTCACCCCTCCACTTT
CSARDSRGRDGSPLHF
>TRBJ1-6|-|-|TRBV5-6
TGTGCCAGCAGCTTGTACTTTATGGGACCGCGACTTAATTCACCCCTCCACTTT
CASSLYFMGPRLNSPLHF
>TRBJ2-3|-|-|TRBV27
TGTGCCAGCAGTTTCGTGCCAGGGACGCACAGATACGCAGTATTT
CASSFVPGTHRYAVF
>TRBJ2-3|-|-|TRBV12-3/TRBV12-4
TGTGCCAGCAGTTTAATGTGGGGGGATGGTAGCACAGATACGCAGTATTTT
CASSLMWGDGSTDTQYF
>TRBJ1-2|-|TRBD1|TRBV6-1
TGTGCCAGCAGCCAAACACGACAGGGGGAACTTGGCTACACCTTC
CASSQTRQGELGYTF
>TRBJ2-5|-|-|TRBV6-1
TGTGCCAGCAGTGAAGCAGACGAGACCCAGTACTTC
CASSEADETQYF
>TRBJ1-6|-|-|TRBV6-2/TRBV6-3
TGTGCCAGCAGTTACCAAGGATCACCCCTCCACTTT
CASSYQGSPLHF
>TRBJ2-3|-|TRBD1|TRBV20-1
TGCAGTGCTATCAAACCAGGACAGGGTTCTTTCGCAGATACGCAGTATTTT
CSAIKPGQGSFADTQYF
>TRBJ2-7|-|-|TRBV14
TGTGCCAGCAGCCAAACCGGGATCACCTCCTACGAGCAGTACTTC
CASSQTGITSYEQYF
>TRBJ2-3|-|TRBD1|TRBV29-1
TGCAGCGTTGAAAAGCCGGGACAGGTTTTTCTCCCAGATACGCAGTATTTT
CSVEKPGQVFLPDTQYF
>TRBJ1-2|once|TRBD1|TRBV10-3
TGTGCCATCAGTGAGGAGACAGGGAATGGCTACACCTTC
CAISEETGNGYTF
>TRBJ1-1|-|-|TRBV20-1
TGCAGTGCTAGAGATTGGGGCGCAGGTTGGGAAGCTTTCTTT
CSARDWGAGWEAFF
>TRBJ2-5|-|TRBD2|TRBV5-6
TGTGCCAGCAGCTTACTAGCGGGGCAGAAGACCCAGTACTTC
CASSLLAGQKTQYF
>TRBJ2-7|-|-|TRBV7-2
TGTGCCAGCAGCTTAGATGGCCGGACCTACGAGCAGTACTTC
CASSLDGRTYEQYF